This TCR beta chain emerged from a study of blood T cells in healthy people across ages. The CDR3 spans 15 residues. The V gene's germline CDR1 is MNHNY and CDR2 SVGAGI (reference sequence). The V end lost 5 bases, the J end lost 2 bases, and 15 bases lay between the germline ends. For the second PCR, which ran for roughly 6 to 12 cycles, a sample-barcoded 5' primer and a J-beta primer mix were used. TCRdb passed the 5' RACE reads through MiXCR, listing each CDR3 protein once. The sample carries about 930,000 distinct CDR3 sequences, under 35% recorded once. Study outcomes and limitations: The long-lived group displayed more naive CD4+ cells, plus higher diversity, than the aged donors did.

About this clonotype: Its specificity is unknown.

These data are also associated with another study on T cells of mothers and their children.

The genes are TRBV6-6 and TRBJ2-5; D possibly uses TRBD1 or TRBD2 (6 bases each). The receptor was isolated from a woman in her forties in good health. The sequencing sample was made of blood. The CDR3 loop reads CASSSLRGEQETQYF. In DNA form, the CDR3 reads TGTGCCAGCAGTAGTCTGAGGGGGGAACAAGAGACCCAGTACTTC.